The 23 T cell receptor beta chains below were found in one sample sequenced in a study of cytomegalovirus exposure and HLA in healthy donors (dated by TCRdb to the late 2010s). Preparation of the library involved the immunoSEQ multiplex PCR assay. The multiplex PCR relied on a mix of 60 forward primers for TCR Vbeta segments and 13 reverse primers for TCR Jbeta segments. TCRdb re-hosts the immuneACCESS table, in-frame sequences only. Its copies lack some clones; in the studies checked, an unresolved V gene accounts for under half of them, and the cause for the rest is not known. This sample has 150,000 to 170,000 clones in its table, and approximately 80% of those were observed once. The ten largest account for around 5.2% of the sample. Sequenced input: PBMCs. The receptors stem from a woman in her thirties or forties in good health and CMV-seropositive.

J is TRBJ2-5 and V is TRBV19; 12 bases are shared with TRBD2. This CDR3 is built from 16 residues. J lost 5 bases, V lost 1 base, and 5 bases had no gene match. Germline V CDR1 and CDR2: LNHDA, SQIVND (reference sequence). CDR3 DNA: TGTGCCAGTAGTATAGTTCCTAGCGGGAGGGGGGAGACCCAGTACTTC. This encodes CASSIVPSGRGETQYF.

The CDR3 spells CASGEHPGTSSYNEQFF. CDR3 coding DNA: TGCGCCAGCGGAGAACACCCCGGGACTAGCTCCTACAATGAGCAGTTCTTC. The rearrangement joins TRBV4-1 to TRBJ2-1, with 8 bases fitting TRBD2. The CDR3 runs 17 residues. Germline trimming cut 8 bases from V and 0 bases from J; bases unmatched to any gene: 12. CDR1 and CDR2 from the germline V gene are MGHRA and YSYEKL.

This clone was seen a single time. CDR3: CASSGLGGAPTDTQYF. The CDR3, as DNA: TGTGCCAGCAGTGGTCTTGGAGGGGCCCCCACAGATACGCAGTATTTT. The gene calls are TRBV2 and TRBJ2-3; possibly TRBD2 for D (6 bases). V was clipped by 4 bases and J by 2 bases, with 16 bases between them. The CDR3 loop spans 16 amino acids. Germline V gives CDR1 SNHLY, CDR2 FYNNEI.

The V gene is TRBV27, the J gene TRBJ1-3; D unclear. Germline V CDR1 and CDR2: MNHEY, SMNVEV (reference sequence). V dropped 3 bases and J dropped 0 bases, with 9 bases sitting between them. The CDR3 is made up of 15 amino acids. In nucleotides, the CDR3 is TGTGCCAGCAGTTTCTCCGGTAGCTCTGGAAACACCATATATTTT. Protein product: CASSFSGSSGNTIYF.

This clone was observed a single time. V gene TRBV29-1 combines with J gene TRBJ2-7; no definite D call. The CDR3 extends over 13 amino acids. The V end was cut by 4 bases, the J end by 3 bases, with 13 bases between. Per the germline V gene, CDR1 is SQVTM and CDR2 is ANQGSEA. The CDR3: CSVGGPGVYEQYF. The CDR3 DNA reads TGCAGCGTTGGAGGCCCTGGCGTCTACGAGCAGTACTTC.

This chain uses TRBV19 with TRBJ2-2, with D possibly matching TRBD1 (7 bases). CDR1 is LNHDA and CDR2 is SQIVND in the germline V gene (reference sequence). The CDR3 loop spans 16 amino acids. Deletions cut 7 bases from V and 4 bases from J, with 19 bases between. CDR3 bases: TGTGCCAGTACCCAACGGAGGGGGCAAGTCACCGGGGAGCTGTTTTTT. Its protein product is CASTQRRGQVTGELFF. Filled out from reference TRBV19 and TRBJ2-2, the complete variable domain reads DGGITQSPKYLFRKEGQNVTLSCEQNLNHDAMYWYRQDPGQGLRLIYYSQIVNDFQKGDIAEGYSVSREKKESFPLTVTSAQKNPTAFYLCASTQRRGQVTGELFFGEGSRLTVL.

The chain combines TRBV6-1 with TRBJ2-7; 8 bases are shared with TRBD1. The CDR3 consists of 13 residues. Trimming at V came to 1 base and at J to 6 bases, leaving 2 bases not matched to a gene. In germline, CDR1 is MNHNS, CDR2 SASEGT. The CDR3 DNA is TGTGCCAGCAGTGAAGGACAGGGGCTCGAGCAGTACTTC. Its translation is CASSEGQGLEQYF.

With respect to this clone: At one of its ends the junction is not consistent with the germline gene, which may arise from a read error. CDR3 bases: TGTACCAGCAGCCTGCGGGGGGCGGGTCAGTACGAGCAGTACTTC. This translates into CTSSLRGAGQYEQYF. This chain links TRBV5-4 with TRBJ2-7, with TRBD2 matching over 8 bases. CDR1 and CDR2 (germline): SGHNT, YYREEE (reference sequence). This CDR3 contains 15 residues. Drawing the rest from reference TRBV5-4 and TRBJ2-7, the complete variable domain is ETGVTQSPTHLIKTRGQQVTLRCSSQSGHNTVSWYQQALGQGPQFIFQYYREEENGRGNFPPRFSGLQFPNYSSELNVNALELDDSALYLCTSSLRGAGQYEQYFGPGTRLTVT.

V usage is TRBV19 and J usage is TRBJ1-1; weak D call: TRBD1 (6 bases). CDR3 length: 15 amino acids. The germline V and J ends were trimmed by 8 bases and 1 base, with 17 bases remaining between them. Per the germline V gene, CDR1 is LNHDA and CDR2 is SQIVND (reference sequence). Here the CDR3 reads CASLNPGQGNTEAFF. CDR3 bases: TGTGCCAGTCTCAACCCGGGACAAGGGAACACTGAAGCTTTCTTT.

The chain uses TRBV4-1 and TRBJ2-5, with 12 bases aligning to TRBD2. From germline, CDR1 is MGHRA and CDR2 YSYEKL. The CDR3 loop spans 15 amino acids. The V gene end was trimmed by 4 bases and the J gene end by 11 bases; junction bases not matched to a gene: 11. The CDR3 nucleotides are TGCGCCAGCAGCCTACGACTAGCGGGAGTTGGGGAGCAGTACTTC. It yields the protein CASSLRLAGVGEQYF.

The CDR3 loop is CASSLEQGVGRNIQYF. CDR3 nucleotide sequence: TGTGCCAGCAGCTTGGAACAGGGGGTTGGTAGAAACATTCAGTACTTC. V usage is TRBV5-4 and J usage is TRBJ2-4; 8 bases align to TRBD1. The germline gives CDR1 SGHNT, CDR2 YYREEE (reference sequence). With 0 bases clipped from V and 6 bases from J, the junction kept 8 bases outside the gene matches. This CDR3 is built from 16 residues.

The chain recombines TRBV9 with TRBJ2-2; the D gene is possibly TRBD1 (6 bases). The germline V gene encodes CDR1 SGDLS and CDR2 YYNGEE. CDR3 length: 14 amino acids. The germline V and J ends were trimmed by 2 bases and 7 bases, with 12 bases remaining between them. The DNA for the CDR3 is TGTGCCAGCAGCGTGCAGGGGAAGGTCGGGGAGCTGTTTTTT. Translated: CASSVQGKVGELFF.

The CDR3: CASRWGEETQYF. The CDR3 region has the DNA TGTGCCAGCAGGTGGGGAGAAGAGACCCAGTACTTC. This rearrangement joins TRBV7-9 to TRBJ2-5; maybe TRBD2 (5 bases). The germline CDR1 and CDR2 sequences are SEHNR and FQNEAQ (reference sequence). Trimming stripped 6 bases from V and 3 bases from J, with 8 bases between. The CDR3 has 12 amino acids.

The chain links TRBV28 to TRBJ2-7, with 11 bases fitting TRBD1. Germline V gives CDR1 MDHEN, CDR2 SYDVKM. This CDR3 contains 15 residues. The V gene end was trimmed by 7 bases and the J gene end by 3 bases; junction bases not matched to a gene: 8. Written as DNA, the CDR3 is TGTGCCAGCACCCTTACCGGGACAGGGGGCTACGAGCAGTACTTC. Translating gives CASTLTGTGGYEQYF.

The chain recombines TRBV9 with TRBJ2-1; 11 bases agree with TRBD2. CDR3 size: 15 residues. Germline CDR1 is SGDLS and CDR2 is YYNGEE. V lost 4 bases and J lost 3; bases outside the gene matches: 3. The CDR3 coding sequence is TGTGCCAGCAGCCTGACTAGCGGGAACTACAATGAGCAGTTCTTC. Translation: CASSLTSGNYNEQFF. Based on the CDR3 plus reference TRBV9 and TRBJ2-1, the full variable domain is DSGVTQTPKHLITATGQRVTLRCSPRSGDLSVYWYQQSLDQGLQFLIQYYNGEERAKGNILERFSAQQFPDLHSELNLSSLELGDSALYFCASSLTSGNYNEQFFGPGTRLTVL.

The rearrangement uses TRBV28 and TRBJ1-5; TRBD1 agrees at 8 bases. With V trimmed by 5 bases and J by 6 bases, 6 bases remained unmatched. The CDR3 is made up of 14 amino acids. Germline V gene data show CDR1 as MDHEN and CDR2 as SYDVKM. The CDR3 coding sequence is TGTGCCAGCAGTCCGGGACAGGAGGGTCAGCCCCAGCATTTT. Translating it yields CASSPGQEGQPQHF.

The rearrangement joins TRBV15 to TRBJ2-2, with 12 bases matching TRBD2. Germline V gene data show CDR1 as LNHNV and CDR2 as YYDKDF (reference sequence). The CDR3 consists of 19 residues. The J segment lost 1 base and the V segment lost 1 base, leaving 7 bases of the junction unmatched. The DNA of the CDR3 is TGTGCCACCAGCAGAGGAGCTAGCGGGAGGGCCGGGAACACCGGGGAGCTGTTTTTT. This sequence encodes CATSRGASGRAGNTGELFF.

This rearrangement joins TRBV5-1 to TRBJ2-1; no firm D call. V dropped 1 base and J dropped 4 bases, with 12 bases sitting between them. CDR1 is SGHRS and CDR2 is YFSETQ in the germline V gene. This CDR3 contains 15 residues. The CDR3 sequence is CASSLLTPYYNEQFF. DNA for the CDR3: TGCGCCAGCAGCTTGTTAACCCCCTATTACAATGAGCAGTTCTTC.

The J gene is TRBJ1-2, the V gene TRBV6-1, with D hard to call. V was shortened by 8 bases and J by 3 bases, with 10 bases between the two germline ends. Germline loops: CDR1 MNHNS, CDR2 SASEGT. This CDR3 comprises 12 residues. The CDR3 loop reads CASRWTDYGYTF. CDR3 in DNA: TGTGCCAGCCGATGGACTGACTATGGCTACACCTTC.

Notes on this clone: The sample has other DNA sequences that encode this CDR3 too. The chain combines TRBV27 with TRBJ2-7; D uncertain. CDR1 and CDR2 from the germline V gene are MNHEY and SMNVEV (reference sequence). Trimming removed 3 bases at V and 2 bases at J, with 8 bases between. CDR3 size: 13 residues. The CDR3 DNA follows: TGTGCCAGCAGTTTTGGGCAGGCCTACGAGCAGTACTTC. Residues: CASSFGQAYEQYF.

The V and J genes are TRBV21-1 and TRBJ1-1; no check of the table's D call, TRBD1, against the DNA was made. TRBV21-1 is a pseudogene segment. The CDR3 is 18 amino acids. CDR3 amino acids: CASSKALSTRGEATEAFF. DNA for the CDR3: TGTGCCAGCAGCAAAGCTCTATCAACCAGGGGGGAGGCCACTGAAGCTTTCTTT.

V is TRBV29-1 and J is TRBJ2-7, with D possibly TRBD1 on 6 matching bases. There are 11 residues in the CDR3. Germline V gene data show CDR1 as SQVTM and CDR2 as ANQGSEA. The V end was cut by 7 bases, the J end by 3 bases, with 10 bases between. The CDR3 loop reads CSASRGYEQYF. The CDR3 nucleotides read TGCAGCGCCTCCAGGGGCTACGAGCAGTACTTC.

This chain joins TRBV5-1 and TRBJ2-7; possibly TRBD2 for D (5 bases). CDR3 length: 13 residues. Germline V gives CDR1 SGHRS, CDR2 YFSETQ. V was trimmed by 4 bases and J by 2 bases, leaving 10 bases between them. The DNA for the CDR3 is TGCGCCAGCAGCCCCTGGGAGCCCTACGAGCAGTACTTC. This translates into CASSPWEPYEQYF.